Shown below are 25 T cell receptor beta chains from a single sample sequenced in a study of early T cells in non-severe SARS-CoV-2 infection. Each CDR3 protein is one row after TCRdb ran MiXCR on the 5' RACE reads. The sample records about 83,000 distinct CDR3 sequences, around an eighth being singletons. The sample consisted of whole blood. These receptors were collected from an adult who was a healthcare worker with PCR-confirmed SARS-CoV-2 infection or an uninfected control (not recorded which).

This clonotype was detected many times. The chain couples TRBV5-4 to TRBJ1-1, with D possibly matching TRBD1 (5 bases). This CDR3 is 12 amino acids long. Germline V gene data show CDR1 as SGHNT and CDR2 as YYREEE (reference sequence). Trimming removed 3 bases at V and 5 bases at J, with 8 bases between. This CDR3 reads CASSSGLTEAFF. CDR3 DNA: TGTGCCAGCAGCTCGGGACTTACTGAAGCTTTCTTT.

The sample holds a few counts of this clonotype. CDR3 bases: TGTGCCAGCAGTGGACAGCCACACAATGAGCAGTTCTTC. Encoded protein: CASSGQPHNEQFF. The chain uses TRBV12-3 or TRBV12-4 and TRBJ2-1, with a possible D match to TRBD1 (6 bases). This CDR3 is built from 13 residues. Trimming shortened V by 5 bases and J by 5 bases, and 10 bases separated the two germline ends.

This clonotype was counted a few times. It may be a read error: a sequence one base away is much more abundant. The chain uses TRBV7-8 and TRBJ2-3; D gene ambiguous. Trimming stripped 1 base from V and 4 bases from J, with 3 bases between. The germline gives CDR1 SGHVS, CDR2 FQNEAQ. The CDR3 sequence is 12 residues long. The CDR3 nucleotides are TGTGCCAGCAGCTTAGTGTCAGATACGCAGTATTTT. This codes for CASSLVSDTQYF.

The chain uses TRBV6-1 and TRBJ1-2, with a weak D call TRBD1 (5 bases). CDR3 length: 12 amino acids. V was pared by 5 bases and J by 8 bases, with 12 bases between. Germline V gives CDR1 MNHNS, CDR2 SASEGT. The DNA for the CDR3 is TGTGCCAGCAGTACTCAGGGCTGGGGCTACACCTTC. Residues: CASSTQGWGYTF.

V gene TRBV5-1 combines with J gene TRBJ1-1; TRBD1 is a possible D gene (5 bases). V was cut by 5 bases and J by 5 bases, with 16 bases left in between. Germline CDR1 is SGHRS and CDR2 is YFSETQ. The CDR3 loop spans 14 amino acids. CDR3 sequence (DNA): TGCGCCAGCAGTCCGCAGGGAATCGGGACTGAAGCTTTCTTT. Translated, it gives CASSPQGIGTEAFF. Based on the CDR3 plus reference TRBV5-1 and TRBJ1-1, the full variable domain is KAGVTQTPRYLIKTRGQQVTLSCSPISGHRSVSWYQQTPGQGLQFLFEYFSETQRNKGNFPGRFSGRQFSNSRSEMNVSTLELGDSALYLCASSPQGIGTEAFFGQGTRLTVV.

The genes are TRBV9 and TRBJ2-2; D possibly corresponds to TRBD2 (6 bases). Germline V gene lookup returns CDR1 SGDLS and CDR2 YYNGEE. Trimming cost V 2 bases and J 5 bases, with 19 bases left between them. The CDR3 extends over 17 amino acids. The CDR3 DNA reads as TGTGCCAGCAGCGTCACTCCCGGGACTCGAGGAACCGGGGAGCTGTTTTTT. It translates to CASSVTPGTRGTGELFF.

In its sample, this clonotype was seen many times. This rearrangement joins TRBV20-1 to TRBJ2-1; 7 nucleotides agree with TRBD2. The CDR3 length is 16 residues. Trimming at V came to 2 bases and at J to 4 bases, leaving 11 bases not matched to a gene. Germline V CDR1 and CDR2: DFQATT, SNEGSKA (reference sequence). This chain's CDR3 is CSARSPAGDRYNEQFF. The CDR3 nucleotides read TGCAGTGCTAGAAGTCCGGCGGGAGATCGGTACAATGAGCAGTTCTTC.

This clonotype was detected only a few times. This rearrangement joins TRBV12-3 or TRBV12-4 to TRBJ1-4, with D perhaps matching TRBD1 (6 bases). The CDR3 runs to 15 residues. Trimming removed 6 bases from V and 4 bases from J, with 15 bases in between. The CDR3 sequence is CASSLLRGDNEKLFF. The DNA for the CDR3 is TGTGCCAGCAGCCTTCTTAGGGGGGATAATGAAAAACTGTTTTTT.

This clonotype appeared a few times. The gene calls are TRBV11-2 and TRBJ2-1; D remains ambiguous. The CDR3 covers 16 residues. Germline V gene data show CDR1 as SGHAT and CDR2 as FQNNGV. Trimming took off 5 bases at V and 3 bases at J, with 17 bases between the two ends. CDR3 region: CASSPLSGVRYNEQFF. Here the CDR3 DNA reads TGTGCCAGCAGCCCCCTATCCGGTGTACGCTACAATGAGCAGTTCTTC. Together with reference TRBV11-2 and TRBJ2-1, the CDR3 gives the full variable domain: EAGVAQSPRYKIIEKRQSVAFWCNPISGHATLYWYQQILGQGPKLLIQFQNNGVVDDSQLPKDRFSAERLKGVDSTLKIQPAKLEDSAVYLCASSPLSGVRYNEQFFGPGTRLTVL.

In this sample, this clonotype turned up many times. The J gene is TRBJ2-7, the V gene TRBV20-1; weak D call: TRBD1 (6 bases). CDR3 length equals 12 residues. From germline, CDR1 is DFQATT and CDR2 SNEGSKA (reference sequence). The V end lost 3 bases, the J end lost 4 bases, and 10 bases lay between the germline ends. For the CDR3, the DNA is TGCAGTGCTAGGGGGGCTGGTTACGAGCAGTACTTC. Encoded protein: CSARGAGYEQYF.

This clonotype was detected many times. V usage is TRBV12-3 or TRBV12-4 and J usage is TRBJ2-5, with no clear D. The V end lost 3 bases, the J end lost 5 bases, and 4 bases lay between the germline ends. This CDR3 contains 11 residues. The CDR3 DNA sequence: TGTGCCAGCAGTTTGCTGGAGACCCAGTACTTC. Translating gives CASSLLETQYF.

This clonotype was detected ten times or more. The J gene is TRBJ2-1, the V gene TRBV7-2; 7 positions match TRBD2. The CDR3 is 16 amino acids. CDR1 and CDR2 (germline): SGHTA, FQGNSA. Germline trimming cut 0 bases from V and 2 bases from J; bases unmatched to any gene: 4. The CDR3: CASSLALAVAYNEQFF. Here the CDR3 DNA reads TGTGCCAGCAGCTTAGCGCTAGCGGTAGCCTACAATGAGCAGTTCTTC.

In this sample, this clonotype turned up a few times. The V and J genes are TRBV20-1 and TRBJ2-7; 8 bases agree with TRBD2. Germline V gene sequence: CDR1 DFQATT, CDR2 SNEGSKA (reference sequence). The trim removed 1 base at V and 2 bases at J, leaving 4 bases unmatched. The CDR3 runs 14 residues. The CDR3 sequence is CSARGLASAYEQYF. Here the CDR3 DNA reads TGCAGTGCTAGAGGACTAGCGAGCGCCTACGAGCAGTACTTC.

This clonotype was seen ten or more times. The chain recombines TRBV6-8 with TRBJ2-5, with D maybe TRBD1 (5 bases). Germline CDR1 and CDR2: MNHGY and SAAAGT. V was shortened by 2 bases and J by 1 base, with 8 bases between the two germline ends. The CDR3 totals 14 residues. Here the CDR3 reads CASSYHDSQETQYF. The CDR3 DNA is TGTGCCAGCAGTTACCACGACAGCCAAGAGACCCAGTACTTC.

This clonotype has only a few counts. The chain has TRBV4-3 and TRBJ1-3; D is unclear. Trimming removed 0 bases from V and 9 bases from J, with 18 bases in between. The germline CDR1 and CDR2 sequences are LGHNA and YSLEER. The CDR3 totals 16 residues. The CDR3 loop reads CASSQDPPPPYGTIYF. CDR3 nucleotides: TGCGCCAGCAGCCAAGATCCTCCCCCGCCCTATGGCACCATATATTTT.

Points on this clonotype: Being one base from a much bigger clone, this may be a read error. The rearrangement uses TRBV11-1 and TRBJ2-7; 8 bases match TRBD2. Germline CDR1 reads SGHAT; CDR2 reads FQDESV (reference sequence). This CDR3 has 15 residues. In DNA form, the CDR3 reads TGTGCCTGCAGCGCCGGAGCGGGGGCTTCCTACGAGCAGTACTTC. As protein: CACSAGAGASYEQYF.

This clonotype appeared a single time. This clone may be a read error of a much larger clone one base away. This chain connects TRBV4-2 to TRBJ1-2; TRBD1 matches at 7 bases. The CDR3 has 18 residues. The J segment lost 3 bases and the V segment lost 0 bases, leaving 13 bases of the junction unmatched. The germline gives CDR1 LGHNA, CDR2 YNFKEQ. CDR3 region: CASSQDAKTGSSYYGYTF. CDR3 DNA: TGTGCCAGCAGCCAAGATGCCAAGACAGGGAGTTCGTACTATGGCTACACCTTC.

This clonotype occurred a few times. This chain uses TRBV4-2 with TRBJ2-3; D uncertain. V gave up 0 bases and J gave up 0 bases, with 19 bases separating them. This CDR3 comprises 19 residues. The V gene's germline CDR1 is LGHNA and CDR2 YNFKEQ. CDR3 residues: CASSQDVIRGYTSTDTQYF. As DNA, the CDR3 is TGTGCCAGCAGCCAAGACGTAATCCGCGGCTACACTAGCACAGATACGCAGTATTTT.

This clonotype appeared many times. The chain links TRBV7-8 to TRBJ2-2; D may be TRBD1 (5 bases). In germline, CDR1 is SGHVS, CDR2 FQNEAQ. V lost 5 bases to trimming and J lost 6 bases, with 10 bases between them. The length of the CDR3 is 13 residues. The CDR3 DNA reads TGTGCCAGCAGCCACCCAGGGCCCGGGGAGCTGTTTTTT. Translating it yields CASSHPGPGELFF.

Here the CDR3 reads CASSFGTGSTAFF. In DNA, the CDR3 is TGTGCCAGCAGCTTTGGGACAGGGTCAACGGCTTTCTTT. The chain has TRBV5-4 and TRBJ1-1, with TRBD1 matching over 9 bases. The ends lost 2 bases at V and 11 bases at J; junction bases unmatched: 7. Germline V gives CDR1 SGHNT, CDR2 YYREEE (reference sequence). The CDR3 is 13 amino acids.

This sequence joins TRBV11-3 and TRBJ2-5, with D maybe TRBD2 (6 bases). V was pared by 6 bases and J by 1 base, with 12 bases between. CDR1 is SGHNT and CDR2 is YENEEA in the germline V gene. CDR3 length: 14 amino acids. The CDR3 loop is CASSQRDSQETQYF. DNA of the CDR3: TGTGCCAGCAGTCAACGGGACTCCCAAGAGACCCAGTACTTC.

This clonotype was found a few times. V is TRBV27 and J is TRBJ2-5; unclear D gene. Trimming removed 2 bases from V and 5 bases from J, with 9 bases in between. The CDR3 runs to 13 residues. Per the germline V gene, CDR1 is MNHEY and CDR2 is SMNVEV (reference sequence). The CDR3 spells CASSLNFGETQYF. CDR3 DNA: TGTGCCAGCAGTTTAAATTTCGGGGAGACCCAGTACTTC.

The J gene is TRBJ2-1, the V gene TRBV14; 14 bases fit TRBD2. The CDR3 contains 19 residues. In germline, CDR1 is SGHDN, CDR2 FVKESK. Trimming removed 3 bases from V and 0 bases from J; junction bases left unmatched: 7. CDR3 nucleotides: TGTGCCAGCAGCCAGCCGGGACTAGCGGGAGACCTCTCCTACAATGAGCAGTTCTTC. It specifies CASSQPGLAGDLSYNEQFF.

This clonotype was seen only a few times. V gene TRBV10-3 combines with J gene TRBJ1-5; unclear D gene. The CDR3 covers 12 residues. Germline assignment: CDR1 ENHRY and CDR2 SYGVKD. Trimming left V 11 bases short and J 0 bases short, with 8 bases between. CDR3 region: CAAAGSNQPQHF. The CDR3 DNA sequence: TGTGCCGCCGCAGGTAGCAATCAGCCCCAGCATTTT.

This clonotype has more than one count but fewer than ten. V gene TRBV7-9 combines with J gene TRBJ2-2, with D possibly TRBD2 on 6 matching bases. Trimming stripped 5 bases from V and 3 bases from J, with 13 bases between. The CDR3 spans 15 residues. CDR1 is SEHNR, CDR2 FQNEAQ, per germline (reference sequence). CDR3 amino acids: CASSRLSGDTGELFF. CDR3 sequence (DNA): TGTGCCAGCAGCCGCCTCTCGGGGGACACCGGGGAGCTGTTTTTT.